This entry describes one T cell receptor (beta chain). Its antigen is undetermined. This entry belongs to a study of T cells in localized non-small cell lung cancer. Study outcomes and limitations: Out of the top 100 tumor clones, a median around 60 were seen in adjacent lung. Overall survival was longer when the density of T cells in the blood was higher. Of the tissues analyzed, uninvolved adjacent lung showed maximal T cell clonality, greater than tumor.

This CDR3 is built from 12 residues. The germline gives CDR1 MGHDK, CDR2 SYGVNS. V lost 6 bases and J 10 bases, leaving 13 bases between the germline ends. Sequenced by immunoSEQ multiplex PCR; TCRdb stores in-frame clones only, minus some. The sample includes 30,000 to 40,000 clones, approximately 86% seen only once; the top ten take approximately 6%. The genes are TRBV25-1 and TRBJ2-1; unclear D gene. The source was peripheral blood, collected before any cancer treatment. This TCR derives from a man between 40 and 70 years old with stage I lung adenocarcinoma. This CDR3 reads CASRQTSGEQFF. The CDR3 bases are TGTGCCAGCAGACAGACATCTGGGGAGCAGTTCTTC.